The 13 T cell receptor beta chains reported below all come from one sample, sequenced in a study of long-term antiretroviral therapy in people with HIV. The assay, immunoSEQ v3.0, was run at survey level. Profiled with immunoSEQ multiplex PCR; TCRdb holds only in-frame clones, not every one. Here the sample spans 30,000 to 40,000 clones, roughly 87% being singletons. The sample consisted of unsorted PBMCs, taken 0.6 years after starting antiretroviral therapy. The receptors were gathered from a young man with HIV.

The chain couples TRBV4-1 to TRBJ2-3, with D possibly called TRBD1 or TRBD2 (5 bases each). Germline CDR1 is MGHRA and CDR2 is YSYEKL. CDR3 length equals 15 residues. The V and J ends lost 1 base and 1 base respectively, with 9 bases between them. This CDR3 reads CASSQGGYRTDTQYF. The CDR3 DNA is TGCGCCAGCAGCCAAGGGGGGTATCGCACAGATACGCAGTATTTT.

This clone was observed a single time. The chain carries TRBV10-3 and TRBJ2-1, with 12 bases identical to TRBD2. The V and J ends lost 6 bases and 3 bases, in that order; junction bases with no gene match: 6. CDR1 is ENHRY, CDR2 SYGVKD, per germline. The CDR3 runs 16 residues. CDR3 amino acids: CAIRGTSGSGYNEQFF. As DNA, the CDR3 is TGTGCCATCAGGGGGACTAGCGGGTCGGGCTACAATGAGCAGTTCTTC.

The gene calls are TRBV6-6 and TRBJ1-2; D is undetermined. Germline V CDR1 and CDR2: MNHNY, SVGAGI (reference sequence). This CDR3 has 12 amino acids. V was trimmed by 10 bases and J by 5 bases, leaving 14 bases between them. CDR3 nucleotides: TGTGCCACCGTGAGCTCGCTTTATGGCTACACCTTC. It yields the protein CATVSSLYGYTF.

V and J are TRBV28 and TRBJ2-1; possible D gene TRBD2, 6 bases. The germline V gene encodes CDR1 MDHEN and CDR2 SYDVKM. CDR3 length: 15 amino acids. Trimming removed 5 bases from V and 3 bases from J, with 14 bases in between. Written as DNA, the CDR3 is TGTGCCAGCAGTCCTGGAGGGAGAGGCTACAATGAGCAGTTCTTC. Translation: CASSPGGRGYNEQFF.

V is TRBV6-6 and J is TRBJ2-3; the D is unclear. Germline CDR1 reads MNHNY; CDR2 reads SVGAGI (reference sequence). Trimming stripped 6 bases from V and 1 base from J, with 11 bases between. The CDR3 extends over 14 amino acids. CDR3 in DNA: TGTGCCAGCAGGACGGACGGACGCACAGATACGCAGTATTTT. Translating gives CASRTDGRTDTQYF.

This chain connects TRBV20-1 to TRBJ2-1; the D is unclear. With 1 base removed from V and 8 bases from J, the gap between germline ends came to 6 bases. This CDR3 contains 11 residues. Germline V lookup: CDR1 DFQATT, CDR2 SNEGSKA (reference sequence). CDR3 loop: CSARGDYEQFF. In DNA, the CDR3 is TGCAGTGCTAGAGGGGATTATGAGCAGTTCTTC.

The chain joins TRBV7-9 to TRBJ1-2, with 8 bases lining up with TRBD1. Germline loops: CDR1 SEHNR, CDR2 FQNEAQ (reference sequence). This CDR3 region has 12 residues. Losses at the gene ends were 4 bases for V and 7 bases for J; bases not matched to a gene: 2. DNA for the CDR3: TGTGCCAGCAGCTCGGACAGGGTTGGCTACACCTTC. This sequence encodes CASSSDRVGYTF.

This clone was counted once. This CDR3 reads CASSVEGRQGTTYEQYF. The CDR3 DNA sequence: TGTGCCAGCAGCGTAGAGGGGCGACAGGGGACTACCTACGAGCAGTACTTC. The chain is built from TRBV9 and TRBJ2-7; possible D gene TRBD1, 8 bases. The germline gives CDR1 SGDLS, CDR2 YYNGEE. V lost 0 bases and J lost 2, with 18 bases in between. This CDR3 has 17 amino acids.

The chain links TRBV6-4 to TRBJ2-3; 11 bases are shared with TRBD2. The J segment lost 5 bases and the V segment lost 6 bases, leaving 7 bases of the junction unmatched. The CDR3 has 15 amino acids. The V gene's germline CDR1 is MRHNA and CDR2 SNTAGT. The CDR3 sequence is CASSTLAGERDTQYF. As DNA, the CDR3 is TGTGCCAGCAGCACACTAGCGGGAGAAAGAGATACGCAGTATTTT.

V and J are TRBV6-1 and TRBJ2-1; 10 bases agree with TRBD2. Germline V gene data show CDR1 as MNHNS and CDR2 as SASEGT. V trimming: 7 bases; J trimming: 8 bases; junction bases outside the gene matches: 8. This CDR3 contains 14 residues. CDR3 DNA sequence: TGTGCCAGCAAAGGAGAGCGGGAGGGGGATGAGCAGTTCTTC. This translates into CASKGEREGDEQFF.

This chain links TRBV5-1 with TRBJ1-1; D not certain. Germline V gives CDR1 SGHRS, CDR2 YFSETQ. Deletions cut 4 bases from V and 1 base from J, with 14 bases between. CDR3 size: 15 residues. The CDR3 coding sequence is TGCGCCAGCAGCCCCTTTGCAGCGACGAACACTGAAGCTTTCTTT. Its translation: CASSPFAATNTEAFF.

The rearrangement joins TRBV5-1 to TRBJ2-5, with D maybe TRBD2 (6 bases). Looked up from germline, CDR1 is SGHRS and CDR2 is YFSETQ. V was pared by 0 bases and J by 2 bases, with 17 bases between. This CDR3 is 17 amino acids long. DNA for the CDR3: TGCGCCAGCAGCTTGGGGGGGGTCGGAACTACTCAAGAGACCCAGTACTTC. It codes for CASSLGGVGTTQETQYF.

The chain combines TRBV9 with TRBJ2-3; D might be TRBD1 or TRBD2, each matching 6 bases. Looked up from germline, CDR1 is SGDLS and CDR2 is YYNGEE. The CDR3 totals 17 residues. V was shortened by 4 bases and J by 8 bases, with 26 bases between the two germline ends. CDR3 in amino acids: CASSTREGGNVLGTQYF. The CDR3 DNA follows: TGTGCCAGCAGCACTCGTGAAGGGGGGAATGTATTAGGTACGCAGTATTTT. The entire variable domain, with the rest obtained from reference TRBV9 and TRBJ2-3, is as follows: DSGVTQTPKHLITATGQRVTLRCSPRSGDLSVYWYQQSLDQGLQFLIQYYNGEERAKGNILERFSAQQFPDLHSELNLSSLELGDSALYFCASSTREGGNVLGTQYFGPGTRLTVL.